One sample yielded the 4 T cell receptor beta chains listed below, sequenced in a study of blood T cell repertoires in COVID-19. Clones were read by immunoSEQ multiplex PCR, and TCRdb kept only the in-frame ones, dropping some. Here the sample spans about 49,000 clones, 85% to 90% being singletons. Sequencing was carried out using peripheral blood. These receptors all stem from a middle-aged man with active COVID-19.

CDR3 DNA: TGTGCCAGCAGCCCCCCACGGGGGGGTCACTACGAGCAGTACTTC. This codes for CASSPPRGGHYEQYF. The V and J genes are TRBV6-5 and TRBJ2-7; TRBD2 matches 8 bases. CDR1 and CDR2 (germline): MNHEY, SVGAGI. The CDR3 sequence is 15 residues long. The ends lost 6 bases at V and 3 bases at J; junction bases unmatched: 10.

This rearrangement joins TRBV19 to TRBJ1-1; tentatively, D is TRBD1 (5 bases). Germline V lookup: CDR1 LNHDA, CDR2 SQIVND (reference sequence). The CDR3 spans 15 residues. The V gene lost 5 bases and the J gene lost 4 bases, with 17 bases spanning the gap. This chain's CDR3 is CASSGGAERVTEAFF. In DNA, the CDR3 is TGTGCCAGTAGTGGAGGGGCAGAAAGGGTCACTGAAGCTTTCTTT.

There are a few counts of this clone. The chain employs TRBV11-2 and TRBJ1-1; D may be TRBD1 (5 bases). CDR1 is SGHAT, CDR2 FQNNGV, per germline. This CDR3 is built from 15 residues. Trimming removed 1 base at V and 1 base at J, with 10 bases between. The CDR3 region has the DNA TGTGCCAGCAGCTTAGTGACAGAACCGAACACTGAAGCTTTCTTT. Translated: CASSLVTEPNTEAFF.

For the CDR3, the DNA is TGTGCCAGCAGCGTCACACTAGCCGAAGAGACCCAGTACTTC. Translated, it gives CASSVTLAEETQYF. This sequence joins TRBV9 and TRBJ2-5; TRBD2 is a possible D gene (6 bases). Trimming shortened V by 2 bases and J by 3 bases, and 11 bases separated the two germline ends. The V gene's germline CDR1 is SGDLS and CDR2 YYNGEE. The CDR3 covers 14 residues. Full variable domain (rest looked up from reference TRBV9 and TRBJ2-5): DSGVTQTPKHLITATGQRVTLRCSPRSGDLSVYWYQQSLDQGLQFLIQYYNGEERAKGNILERFSAQQFPDLHSELNLSSLELGDSALYFCASSVTLAEETQYFGPGTRLLVL.